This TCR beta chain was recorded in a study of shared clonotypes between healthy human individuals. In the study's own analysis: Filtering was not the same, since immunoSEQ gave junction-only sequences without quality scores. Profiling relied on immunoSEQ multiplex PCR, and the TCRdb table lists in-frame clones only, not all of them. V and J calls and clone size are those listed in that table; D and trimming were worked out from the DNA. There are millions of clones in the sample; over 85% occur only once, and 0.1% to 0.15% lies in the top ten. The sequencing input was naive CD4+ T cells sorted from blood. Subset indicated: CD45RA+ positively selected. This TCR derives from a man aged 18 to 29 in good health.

The CDR3 nucleotides are TGTGCCAGCAGTTCTATAGGGGAGACCCAGTACTTC. Its translation is CASSSIGETQYF. V and J are TRBV6-5 and TRBJ2-5; D call uncertain. The CDR3 consists of 12 residues. Germline-derived CDR1 and CDR2 are MNHEY and SVGAGI. With 4 bases removed from V and 5 bases from J, the gap between germline ends came to 8 bases.